This T cell receptor beta chain was found in a study of OX40 agonist ivuxolimab in advanced cancers. Concerning this clone itself: Antigen: not known.

Germline trimming cut 5 bases from V and 2 bases from J; bases unmatched to any gene: 13. This CDR3 has 17 amino acids. The germline V gene has CDR1 SGHAT and CDR2 FQNNGV. Only in-frame clones appear in the TCRdb table, and some are missing; sequencing was by immunoSEQ multiplex PCR. Of around 83,000 clones in the sample, about 88% were seen once. Study-wide results and limits: The study found that CD8+ T cells averaged more expanded clones than CD4+.

The chain uses TRBV11-2 and TRBJ2-7; 9 positions agree with TRBD2. This receptor was taken from an adult with an advanced solid tumor such as melanoma, head and neck, liver or kidney cancer. The sample in question was CD4+ or CD8+ T cells sorted from blood, obtained in a trial of the OX40 agonist ivuxolimab. The CDR3 DNA reads TGTGCCAGCAGCCCCACATGGGCGGGGGGGCCCACCTACGAGCAGTACTTC. Encoded protein: CASSPTWAGGPTYEQYF. The full variable domain, in which reference TRBV11-2 and TRBJ2-7 provide the parts outside the CDR3, is EAGVAQSPRYKIIEKRQSVAFWCNPISGHATLYWYQQILGQGPKLLIQFQNNGVVDDSQLPKDRFSAERLKGVDSTLKIQPAKLEDSAVYLCASSPTWAGGPTYEQYFGPGTRLTVT.